This record looks at one TCR beta chain sequence and its context. The same CDR3 arises from other DNA sequences in this sample as well. The germline V gene has CDR1 SNHLY and CDR2 FYNNEI. This CDR3 region has 14 residues. Unmatched junction bases numbered 2, after V lost 4 bases and J lost 0 bases. Libraries were prepared by immunoSEQ multiplex PCR; TCRdb keeps only in-frame clonotypes and omits some of them. The sample consists of millions of clones, 95% of them appearing once. This sample stems from a study of shared clonotypes between healthy human individuals. The clonotype originates from a young man in good health. The specimen was naive CD4+ T cells sorted from blood. Documented subset: CD45RA+ positively selected. The V and J genes are TRBV2 and TRBJ2-7, with 8 nucleotides matching TRBD1. CDR3 loop: CASSGDRYSYEQYF. As DNA, the CDR3 is TGTGCCAGCAGTGGGGACAGGTACTCCTACGAGCAGTACTTC.